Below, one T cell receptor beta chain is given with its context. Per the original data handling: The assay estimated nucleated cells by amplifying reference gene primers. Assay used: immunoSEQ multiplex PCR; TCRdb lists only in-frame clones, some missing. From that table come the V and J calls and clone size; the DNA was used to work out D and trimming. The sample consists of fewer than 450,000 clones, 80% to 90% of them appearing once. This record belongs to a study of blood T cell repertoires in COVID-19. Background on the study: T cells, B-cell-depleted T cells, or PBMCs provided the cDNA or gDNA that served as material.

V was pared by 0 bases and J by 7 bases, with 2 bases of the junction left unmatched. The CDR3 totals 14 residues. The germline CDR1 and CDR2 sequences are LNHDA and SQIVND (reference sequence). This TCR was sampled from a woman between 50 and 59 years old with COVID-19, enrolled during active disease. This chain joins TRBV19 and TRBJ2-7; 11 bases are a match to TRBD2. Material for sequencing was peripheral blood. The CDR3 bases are TGTGCCAGTAGTATAGAACTAGCGGGAGATGAGCAGTACTTC. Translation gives CASSIELAGDEQYF.